These 10 T cell receptor beta chains were sequenced from one sample in a study of T-cell memory formation after mild COVID-19. TCRdb passed the 5' RACE reads through MiXCR, listing each CDR3 protein once. This table has around 390,000 distinct CDR3 sequences, approximately 15% appearing once. Sequenced: PBMCs or a T cell subset sorted from them (not recorded which). These receptors were taken from a man aged 18 to 30 who had mild COVID-19 (a few samples of this study predate the infection). Cell type and time point are not known.

This clonotype has a handful of counts. The rearrangement links TRBV14 to TRBJ1-1, with TRBD1 matching 7 bases. CDR1 SGHDN and CDR2 FVKESK come from the germline V gene. Losses at the gene ends were 3 bases for V and 8 bases for J; bases not matched to a gene: 3. This CDR3 has 12 amino acids. The CDR3 DNA is TGTGCCAGCAGCCAGGTGACAGGGGAAGCTTTCTTT. It yields the protein CASSQVTGEAFF.

The sample holds a few counts of this clonotype. The chain uses TRBV10-3 and TRBJ2-7; D is unresolved. V was pared by 4 bases and J by 1 base, with 8 bases between. Germline values: CDR1 ENHRY, CDR2 SYGVKD. This CDR3 has 13 amino acids. Here the CDR3 DNA reads TGTGCCATCAGTGGGACGGGTTCCTACGAGCAGTACTTC. This gives the protein CAISGTGSYEQYF.

This clonotype came up a few times. This chain connects TRBV12-3 or TRBV12-4 to TRBJ2-7; D is ambiguous. Deletions cut 4 bases from V and 2 bases from J, with 9 bases between. The CDR3 is 13 amino acids. In DNA, the CDR3 is TGTGCCAGCAGTTCAACCCAGACCTACGAGCAGTACTTC. It encodes CASSSTQTYEQYF.

In this sample, this clonotype turned up a few times. This chain joins TRBV5-1 and TRBJ1-2; no clear D gene. Trimming took 4 bases from V and 6 from J, leaving 19 bases between them. Germline CDR1 and CDR2: SGHRS and YFSETQ. This CDR3 comprises 15 residues. The CDR3 here is CASSPTRGFNNGYTF. The CDR3 nucleotides read TGCGCCAGCAGCCCTACGCGAGGGTTCAACAATGGCTACACCTTC.

This clonotype was found a few times. V gene TRBV6-5 combines with J gene TRBJ2-1; D gene unclear. Germline V gene lookup returns CDR1 MNHEY and CDR2 SVGAGI. The CDR3 has 13 amino acids. V lost 2 bases to trimming and J lost 3 bases, with 5 bases between them. As DNA, the CDR3 is TGTGCCAGCAGTTACACGGACTACAATGAGCAGTTCTTC. Its protein is CASSYTDYNEQFF.

The CDR3 region has the DNA TGTGCCAGCAGCTTAGGCGGGAGGGCCTACAATGAGCAGTTCTTC. This codes for CASSLGGRAYNEQFF. The J gene is TRBJ2-1, the V gene TRBV7-9; 9 bases are a match to TRBD2. The V segment lost 1 base and the J segment 2 bases; nucleotides outside the gene matches: 0. The length of the CDR3 is 15 residues. Per the germline V gene, CDR1 is SEHNR and CDR2 is FQNEAQ (reference sequence).

V gene TRBV7-9 combines with J gene TRBJ2-1; 7 bases align to TRBD2. In germline, CDR1 is SEHNR, CDR2 FQNEAQ (reference sequence). The CDR3 is made up of 18 amino acids. V trimming: 7 bases; J trimming: 0 bases; junction bases outside the gene matches: 15. The CDR3 is CASTRGIGGGSSYNEQFF. CDR3 DNA: TGTGCCAGCACCCGGGGGATTGGAGGCGGGAGCTCCTACAATGAGCAGTTCTTC.

The gene calls are TRBV6-2 or TRBV6-3 and TRBJ2-3; D not resolved. This CDR3 has 13 residues. Germline loops: CDR1 MNHEY, CDR2 SVGEGT. The ends were cut back, 3 bases at V and 8 bases at J, with 12 bases in the middle. The CDR3 region has the DNA TGTGCCAGCAGTTATGCTAAATATGGTACGCAGTATTTT. This gives the protein CASSYAKYGTQYF.

This sequence joins TRBV12-3 or TRBV12-4 and TRBJ2-7; 8 bases map to TRBD1. This CDR3 region has 15 residues. With 5 bases clipped from V and 7 bases from J, the junction kept 13 bases outside the gene matches. CDR3 region: CASSPPAQGAWEQYV. For the CDR3, the DNA is TGTGCCAGCAGTCCACCCGCGCAGGGGGCATGGGAGCAGTACGTC.

This clonotype has a handful of counts. The J gene is TRBJ1-2, the V gene TRBV20-1; 8 bases agree with TRBD1. V dropped 5 bases and J dropped 12; count of bases not matched to a gene: 11. The V gene's germline CDR1 is DFQATT and CDR2 SNEGSKA (reference sequence). The CDR3 has 12 amino acids. DNA for the CDR3: TGCAGTGCTCCCGGACAGGGAGGTGTGCACACCTTC. It codes for CSAPGQGGVHTF.